A single sample is the source of the 30 T cell receptor beta chains below, sequenced in a study of regulatory T cells in long-lasting Graves disease. Time point indicated: persistent/refractory GD, antithyroid drugs over 5 years with positive TRAb. From PBMCs, RNA was extracted and then used to make the TCR library. Sequencing libraries for TCR beta were prepared with iRepertoire HTBI primers and Arm-PCR of CDR3 regions. TCRdb analysed the multiplex PCR reads with MiXCR anew, one entry per CDR3 protein. The sample records over 450,000 distinct CDR3 sequences, around a fifth being singletons. Sequences were derived from peripheral blood mononuclear cells (PBMCs), sampled when the disease was refractory, from a patient treated with antithyroid drugs. These receptors were obtained from a female donor with Graves disease.

This clonotype occurred a few times. V gene TRBV5-1 combines with J gene TRBJ2-7; D possibly uses TRBD1 or TRBD2 (6 bases each). Germline V gene data show CDR1 as SGHRS and CDR2 as YFSETQ. Trimming removed 4 bases at V and 0 bases at J, with 11 bases between. The CDR3 is made up of 14 amino acids. The CDR3 reads CASSRGESSYEQYF. The CDR3 DNA reads as TGCGCCAGCAGCAGGGGGGAGAGCTCCTACGAGCAGTACTTC.

This clonotype was observed once. The genes are TRBV6-5 and TRBJ1-5; D unresolved. Germline loops: CDR1 MNHEY, CDR2 SVGAGI. V lost 6 bases and J lost 0, with 18 bases in between. This CDR3 comprises 17 residues. The chain's CDR3 is CASSYPGQPLSNQPQHF. The DNA of the CDR3 is TGTGCCAGCAGCTACCCCGGGCAGCCCCTTAGCAATCAGCCCCAGCATTTT.

The chain recombines TRBV7-2 with TRBJ2-1, with 7 bases that match TRBD1. The CDR3 is 15 amino acids. With V trimmed by 1 base and J by 4 bases, 4 bases remained unmatched. Germline lookup yields CDR1 SGHTA and CDR2 FQGNSA. This CDR3 is CASSLVGTEYNEQFF. The CDR3 region has the DNA TGTGCCAGCAGCTTAGTTGGGACAGAATACAATGAGCAGTTCTTC.

The chain carries TRBV27 and TRBJ2-7; 10 positions match TRBD1. This CDR3 spans 16 amino acids. Trimming took 3 bases from V and 6 from J; bases not matched to a gene: 11. CDR1 and CDR2 from the germline V gene are MNHEY and SMNVEV (reference sequence). CDR3 residues: CASSFPSSTGGFEQYF. The CDR3 bases are TGTGCCAGCAGTTTCCCCTCATCGACAGGGGGCTTCGAGCAGTACTTC.

Ten or more counts support this clonotype. The V and J genes are TRBV2 and TRBJ2-7; 7 bases match TRBD1. This CDR3 has 13 amino acids. Trimming took 8 bases from V and 3 from J; bases not matched to a gene: 7. The V gene's germline CDR1 is SNHLY and CDR2 FYNNEI. CDR3 sequence (DNA): TGTGCCAGCCGACAGGGCCTGGACTACGAGCAGTACTTC. It translates to CASRQGLDYEQYF. Complete variable domain (other parts from reference TRBV2 and TRBJ2-7): EPEVTQTPSHQVTQMGQEVILRCVPISNHLYFYWYRQILGQKVEFLVSFYNNEISEKSEIFDDQFSVERPDGSNFTLKIRSTKLEDSAMYFCASRQGLDYEQYFGPGTRLTVT.

This clonotype was seen ten or more times. CDR3 in DNA: TGTGCCAGCAGTGAGGCAGGGGACGATCAGCCCCAGCATTTT. Residues: CASSEAGDDQPQHF. The chain combines TRBV2 with TRBJ1-5; D possibly corresponds to TRBD1 (6 bases). The V and J ends lost 3 bases and 5 bases respectively, with 11 bases between them. The CDR3 has 14 amino acids. Germline assignment: CDR1 SNHLY and CDR2 FYNNEI.

This clonotype was found many times. The chain joins TRBV28 to TRBJ1-1, with 9 bases that match TRBD1. Germline V lookup: CDR1 MDHEN, CDR2 SYDVKM. The CDR3 consists of 14 residues. The ends lost 7 bases at V and 9 bases at J; junction bases unmatched: 12. As DNA, the CDR3 is TGTGCCAGCACCCCTGGTAGGGACAGGGTAAAAGCTTTCTTT. As protein: CASTPGRDRVKAFF.

This clonotype was seen many times. This rearrangement joins TRBV12-3 or TRBV12-4 to TRBJ2-7; TRBD1 aligns across 7 bases. The CDR3 contains 18 residues. V gave up 0 bases and J gave up 1 base; unmatched junction bases: 12. The CDR3 nucleotides read TGTGCCAGCAGTTTAGCGTACGGGGACAGCGAAGGGTCCTACGAGCAGTACTTC. Protein product: CASSLAYGDSEGSYEQYF.

This clonotype appeared a few times. The J gene is TRBJ2-3, the V gene TRBV28; TRBD2 might be the D (6 bases). The CDR3 consists of 17 residues. Germline CDR1 and CDR2: MDHEN and SYDVKM. V was cut by 5 bases and J by 2 bases, with 20 bases left in between. The CDR3 is CASSPTRGTVTTDTQYF. The CDR3 DNA reads TGTGCCAGCAGTCCCACCCGGGGGACGGTAACCACAGATACGCAGTATTTT. The whole variable domain, filled in from reference TRBV28 and TRBJ2-3, reads DVKVTQSSRYLVKRTGEKVFLECVQDMDHENMFWYRQDPGLGLRLIYFSYDVKMKEKGDIPEGYSVSREKKERFSLILESASTNQTSMYLCASSPTRGTVTTDTQYFGPGTRLTVL.

The rearrangement links TRBV6-5 to TRBJ2-4; no reliable D call. CDR1 is MNHEY and CDR2 is SVGAGI in the germline V gene. The V and J ends lost 1 base and 0 bases respectively, with 13 bases between them. CDR3 length equals 17 residues. The CDR3 DNA reads TGTGCCAGCAGTTACTTGGATTCGTTGCTAGCCAAAAACATTCAGTACTTC. This gives the protein CASSYLDSLLAKNIQYF.

In this sample, this clonotype turned up many times. The rearrangement joins TRBV19 to TRBJ2-7; TRBD1 matches at 11 bases. CDR3 length equals 16 residues. The germline V gene has CDR1 LNHDA and CDR2 SQIVND (reference sequence). Losses at the gene ends were 6 bases for V and 2 bases for J; bases not matched to a gene: 9. This chain's CDR3 is CASSTLPGQGAYEQYF. CDR3 bases: TGTGCCAGTAGCACTTTACCGGGACAGGGGGCCTACGAGCAGTACTTC.

There are many counts of this clonotype. The rearrangement uses TRBV12-3 or TRBV12-4 and TRBJ2-7; D gene uncertain. The CDR3 sequence is 14 residues long. The V end lost 5 bases, the J end lost 2 bases, and 13 bases lay between the germline ends. The CDR3, as DNA: TGTGCCAGCAGTAACCCCCGTAGGGCCTACGAGCAGTACTTC. Translating it yields CASSNPRRAYEQYF.

This clonotype was counted at least ten times. The rearrangement uses TRBV12-3 or TRBV12-4 and TRBJ1-6; D might be TRBD1 (5 bases). Trimming stripped 9 bases from V and 5 bases from J, with 17 bases between. This CDR3 has 15 amino acids. The CDR3 here is CASTKPGGHNSPLHF. In DNA, the CDR3 is TGTGCCAGTACCAAACCGGGGGGACATAATTCACCCCTCCACTTT.

This clonotype was counted many times. The CDR3 spells CASSFSGSSSGANVLTF. CDR3 coding DNA: TGTGCCAGCAGTTTTAGCGGGTCTAGCTCTGGGGCCAACGTCCTGACTTTC. The rearrangement joins TRBV12-3 or TRBV12-4 to TRBJ2-6; TRBD2 agrees at 7 bases. The junction had 5 bases not matched to a gene; V was cut back by 3 bases and J by 0 bases. This CDR3 spans 17 amino acids.

The sample holds a few counts of this clonotype. Since no conserved phenylalanine or tryptophan closes the CDR3, a read error is the likely cause. The chain combines TRBV2 with TRBJ1-1, with D possibly being TRBD1 (5 bases). The CDR3 is 14 residues long. CDR1 is SNHLY, CDR2 FYNNEI, per germline. Trimming took 6 bases from V and 4 from J, leaving 15 bases between them. The CDR3: CASSPGWVGTEAFL. CDR3 nucleotide sequence: TGTGCCAGCAGCCCAGGGTGGGTGGGCACTGAAGCTTTCCTT.

CDR3 region: CSVADTETQYF. In DNA, the CDR3 is TGCAGCGTTGCCGATACAGAGACCCAGTACTTC. The chain carries TRBV29-1 and TRBJ2-5; no firm D call. Trimming left V 4 bases short and J 4 bases short, with 7 bases between. The CDR3 consists of 11 residues. The germline V gene has CDR1 SQVTM and CDR2 ANQGSEA.

There are a few counts of this clonotype. The rearrangement links TRBV18 to TRBJ2-5; D may be TRBD2 (5 bases). Germline V gene lookup returns CDR1 KGHSH and CDR2 LQKENI. V was shortened by 1 base and J by 0 bases, with 6 bases between the two germline ends. There are 14 residues in the CDR3. The CDR3 DNA follows: TGTGCCAGCTCACCACAAGCGGACCAAGAGACCCAGTACTTC. Its protein is CASSPQADQETQYF.

This clonotype was recorded a few times. The J gene is TRBJ2-5, the V gene TRBV9, with 11 bases lining up with TRBD2. Germline loops: CDR1 SGDLS, CDR2 YYNGEE. J was trimmed by 3 bases and V by 0 bases; bases with no gene match: 4. The CDR3 extends over 16 amino acids. The CDR3 here is CASSVGLAGGEETQYF. In DNA, the CDR3 is TGTGCCAGCAGCGTAGGTCTAGCGGGGGGTGAAGAGACCCAGTACTTC. Full variable domain (missing parts from reference TRBV9 and TRBJ2-5): DSGVTQTPKHLITATGQRVTLRCSPRSGDLSVYWYQQSLDQGLQFLIQYYNGEERAKGNILERFSAQQFPDLHSELNLSSLELGDSALYFCASSVGLAGGEETQYFGPGTRLLVL.

This clonotype was seen many times. This sequence joins TRBV3-1 and TRBJ1-2; no clear D. Looked up from germline, CDR1 is LGHDT and CDR2 is YNNKEL (reference sequence). The CDR3 totals 12 residues. V lost 6 bases and J 4 bases, leaving 9 bases between the germline ends. In nucleotides, the CDR3 is TGTGCCAGCAGTCCCGGGAGCTATGGCTACACCTTC. Its translation is CASSPGSYGYTF. Full variable domain (outside the CDR3, taken from reference TRBV3-1 and TRBJ1-2): DTAVSQTPKYLVTQMGNDKSIKCEQNLGHDTMYWYKQDSKKFLKIMFSYNNKELIINETVPNRFSPKSPDKAHLNLHINSLELGDSAVYFCASSPGSYGYTFGSGTRLTVV.

This clonotype was seen ten or more times. The chain uses TRBV19 and TRBJ2-7; TRBD1 matches at 7 bases. With V trimmed by 3 bases and J by 5 bases, 10 bases remained unmatched. Looked up from germline, CDR1 is LNHDA and CDR2 is SQIVND (reference sequence). This CDR3 has 15 amino acids. The CDR3 bases are TGTGCCAGTAGTATGCCGGGACAGATATTCCACGAGCAGTACTTC. Translating it yields CASSMPGQIFHEQYF.

The sample holds a few counts of this clonotype. V is TRBV5-5 and J is TRBJ1-2; TRBD1 is a possible D gene (6 bases). V was clipped by 4 bases and J by 3 bases, with 16 bases between them. The CDR3 covers 15 residues. Germline lookup yields CDR1 SGHKS and CDR2 YYEKEE (reference sequence). CDR3 sequence reads: CASSLTGQTHYGYTF. CDR3 coding DNA: TGTGCCAGCAGCCTTACAGGACAGACCCACTATGGCTACACCTTC.

The chain combines TRBV7-8 with TRBJ2-5; D is ambiguous. Germline assignment: CDR1 SGHVS and CDR2 FQNEAQ. V gave up 1 base and J gave up 6 bases, with 15 bases separating them. The CDR3 length is 15 residues. CDR3 amino acids: CASSLGPYQGQTQYF. The CDR3 nucleotides are TGTGCCAGCAGCTTAGGACCTTACCAAGGGCAGACCCAGTACTTC.

This clonotype was seen many times. The rearrangement joins TRBV5-6 to TRBJ2-5; D unresolved. V gave up 1 base and J gave up 5 bases, with 9 bases separating them. The CDR3 is 13 amino acids. Per the germline V gene, CDR1 is SGHDT and CDR2 is YYEEEE. The CDR3 is CASSLMGWETQYF. CDR3 sequence (DNA): TGTGCCAGCAGCTTGATGGGGTGGGAGACCCAGTACTTC.

The chain recombines TRBV18 with TRBJ2-7; 9 bases are a match to TRBD1. The CDR3 has 16 residues. Germline-derived CDR1 and CDR2 are KGHSH and LQKENI. Trimming removed 2 bases from V and 6 bases from J; junction bases left unmatched: 11. The CDR3 loop is CASSPGTGLQGGEQYF. The DNA for the CDR3 is TGTGCCAGCTCACCAGGGACAGGGCTTCAGGGAGGCGAGCAGTACTTC.

This clonotype has more than one count but fewer than ten. J is TRBJ1-3 and V is TRBV3-1; TRBD1 matches 9 bases. The germline gives CDR1 LGHDT, CDR2 YNNKEL (reference sequence). This CDR3 is 16 amino acids long. V lost 4 bases, J lost 4 bases, and 8 bases stayed unmatched. CDR3 loop: CASSLGQGSVGNTIYF. The CDR3 nucleotides read TGTGCCAGCAGCCTGGGACAGGGATCGGTAGGAAACACCATATATTTT.

The chain recombines TRBV7-2 with TRBJ2-2, with D maybe TRBD2 (7 bases). Germline V gives CDR1 SGHTA, CDR2 FQGNSA. Trimming removed 5 bases at V and 10 bases at J, with 20 bases between. This CDR3 comprises 15 residues. The CDR3 spells CASSPQRGGPVELFF. The CDR3 DNA is TGTGCCAGCAGCCCCCAAAGGGGGGGCCCGGTGGAGCTGTTTTTT.

As to this clonotype: A much larger clone lies one base from this, so it may be a read error. This sequence joins TRBV12-3 or TRBV12-4 and TRBJ2-5, with 11 bases aligning to TRBD2. The CDR3 is 17 residues long. CDR3 protein: CAGSFSVTSGNWETQYF. The CDR3 coding sequence is TGTGCCGGCAGTTTTTCCGTGACTAGCGGGAATTGGGAGACCCAGTACTTC.

This clonotype was counted many times. The V gene is TRBV28, the J gene TRBJ1-2, with TRBD1 matching 7 bases. The CDR3 sequence is 16 residues long. J gave up 0 bases and V 2 bases, and 6 bases lay outside the gene matches. Germline lookup yields CDR1 MDHEN and CDR2 SYDVKM. The CDR3 is CASSLPGQSANYGYTF. CDR3 nucleotides: TGTGCCAGCAGTTTACCGGGACAGAGTGCTAACTATGGCTACACCTTC.

This clonotype was observed many times. The chain couples TRBV6-5 to TRBJ1-2; maybe TRBD1 (5 bases). The CDR3 has 14 amino acids. Germline V gives CDR1 MNHEY, CDR2 SVGAGI. V lost 1 base and J lost 4, with 10 bases in between. The DNA of the CDR3 is TGTGCCAGCAGTTACTTCAGGGAGGGCTATGGCTACACCTTC. Translated: CASSYFREGYGYTF.

In this sample, this clonotype turned up a few times. The rearrangement uses TRBV3-1 and TRBJ2-7; D remains unclear. Trimming took 1 base from V and 1 from J, leaving 11 bases between them. Germline V gives CDR1 LGHDT, CDR2 YNNKEL (reference sequence). The CDR3 length is 15 residues. The CDR3 nucleotides are TGTGCCAGCAGCCAAGGGATTAGTCAGTCCTACGAGCAGTACTTC. Translating it yields CASSQGISQSYEQYF.